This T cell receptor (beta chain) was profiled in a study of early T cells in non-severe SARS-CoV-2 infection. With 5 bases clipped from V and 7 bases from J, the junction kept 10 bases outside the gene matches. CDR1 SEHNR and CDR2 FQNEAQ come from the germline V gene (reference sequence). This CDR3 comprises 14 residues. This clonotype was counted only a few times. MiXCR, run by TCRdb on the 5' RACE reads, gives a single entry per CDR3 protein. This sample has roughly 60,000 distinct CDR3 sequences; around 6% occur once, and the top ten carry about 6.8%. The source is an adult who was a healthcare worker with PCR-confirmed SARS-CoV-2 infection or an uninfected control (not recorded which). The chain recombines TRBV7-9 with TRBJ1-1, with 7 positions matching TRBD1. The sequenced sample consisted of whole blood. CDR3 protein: CASSEETGLHEAFF. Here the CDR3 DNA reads TGTGCCAGCAGCGAGGAGACAGGGCTACATGAAGCTTTCTTT.